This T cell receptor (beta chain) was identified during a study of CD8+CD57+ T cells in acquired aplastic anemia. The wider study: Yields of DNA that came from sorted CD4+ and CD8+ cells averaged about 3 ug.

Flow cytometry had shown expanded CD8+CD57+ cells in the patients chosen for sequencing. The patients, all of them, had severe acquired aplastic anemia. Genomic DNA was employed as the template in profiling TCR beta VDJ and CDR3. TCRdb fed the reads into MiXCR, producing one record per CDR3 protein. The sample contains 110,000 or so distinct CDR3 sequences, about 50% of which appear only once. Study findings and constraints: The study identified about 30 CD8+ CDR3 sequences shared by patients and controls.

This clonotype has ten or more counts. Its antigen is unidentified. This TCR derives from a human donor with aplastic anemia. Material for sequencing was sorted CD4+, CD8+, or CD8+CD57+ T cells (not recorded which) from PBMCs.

CDR3 nucleotide sequence: TGTGCCAGCAGCCCCTCGGGTCTAGCGGGAGAAACGCAGTACTTC. This sequence encodes CASSPSGLAGETQYF. This sequence joins TRBV3-1 and TRBJ2-7, with 10 bases aligning to TRBD2. After removal of 4 bases from V and 9 bases from J, the junction contained 12 bases not matched to a gene. Per the germline V gene, CDR1 is LGHDT and CDR2 is YNNKEL (reference sequence). The CDR3 is 15 residues long.